The T cell receptor beta chain described here comes from a study of cytomegalovirus exposure and HLA in healthy donors. About the study: Among the roughly 430 genotyped donors, 65% to 90% were placed in the Caucasian-associated ancestry cluster. Study-wide results and caveats: Clonal expansion was found to be greater in HLA-associated TCR beta chains than in equally common others in a later analysis. Immune exposure was documented only through CMV serostatus. Being productive about 90% or about 30% of the time was typical of most TCR beta V segments in an earlier analysis.

The table lists this clone with a few counts. Its antigen remains unidentified. The primer mix had 60 Vbeta and 13 Jbeta primers. TCRdb's copy holds only in-frame clones and misses some; the assay was immunoSEQ multiplex PCR. The sample includes 150,000 to 200,000 clones, under 80% of them seen just once. Germline V gives CDR1 SEHNR, CDR2 FQNEAQ (reference sequence). V was trimmed by 1 base and J by 7 bases, leaving 14 bases between them. The CDR3 runs 15 residues. The chain recombines TRBV7-9 with TRBJ1-5; D might be TRBD1 (5 bases). The material sequenced was PBMCs. The receptor's source is a woman younger than 45 in good health and CMV-seropositive. Here the CDR3 reads CASSLGWGDGQPQHF. The DNA for the CDR3 is TGTGCCAGCAGCTTAGGTTGGGGGGATGGACAGCCCCAGCATTTT. The variable domain in full, with the rest retrieved from reference TRBV7-9 and TRBJ1-5, is DTGVSQNPRHKITKRGQNVTFRCDPISEHNRLYWYRQTLGQGPEFLTYFQNEAQLEKSRLLSDRFSAERPKGSFSTLEIQRTEQGDSAMYLCASSLGWGDGQPQHFGDGTRLSIL.